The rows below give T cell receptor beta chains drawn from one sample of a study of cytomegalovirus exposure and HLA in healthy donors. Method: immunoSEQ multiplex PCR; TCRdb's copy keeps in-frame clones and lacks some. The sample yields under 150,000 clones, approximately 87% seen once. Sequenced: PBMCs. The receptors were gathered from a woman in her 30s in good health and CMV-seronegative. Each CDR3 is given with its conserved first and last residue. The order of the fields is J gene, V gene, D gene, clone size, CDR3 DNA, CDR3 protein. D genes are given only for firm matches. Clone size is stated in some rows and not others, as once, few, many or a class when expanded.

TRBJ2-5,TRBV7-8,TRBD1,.,TGTGCCAGCAGCTTATTCAACAGGGGTACCCAGTACTTC,CASSLFNRGTQYF
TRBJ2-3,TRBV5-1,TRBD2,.,TGCGCCAGCAGCTGGACTAGCGGGGGGCCAGATACGCAGTATTTT,CASSWTSGGPDTQYF
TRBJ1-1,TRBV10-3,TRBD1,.,TGTGCCATCAGTAATCGACAGGGCGAAACTGAAGCTTTCTTT,CAISNRQGETEAFF
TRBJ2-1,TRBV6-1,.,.,TGTGCCAGCAGCTCCCCCTCTAGGATCTACAATGAGCAGTTCTTC,CASSSPSRIYNEQFF
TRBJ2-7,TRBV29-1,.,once,TGCAGCGTTCCCAGGGGACCCGGGGCTTACGAGCAGTACTTC,CSVPRGPGAYEQYF
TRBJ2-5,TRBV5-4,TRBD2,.,TGTGCCAGCAGCTCCAATAGCGGGGGCGGGGAGACCCAGTACTTC,CASSSNSGGGETQYF
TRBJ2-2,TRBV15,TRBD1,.,TGTGCCACCAGCATAGGGGGCAAAACCGGGGAGCTGTTTTTT,CATSIGGKTGELFF
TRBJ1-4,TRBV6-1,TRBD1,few,TGTGCCTGCAGTTCCGGGACAGAGAATGAAAAATTGTTTTTT,CACSSGTENEKLFF
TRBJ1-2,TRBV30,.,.,TGTGCCTGGAGTGCAGACTTCTATGGCTACACCTTC,CAWSADFYGYTF
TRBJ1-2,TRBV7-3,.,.,TGTGCCAGCAGCTTAACTGGGAGGCCCGAGGACTATGGCTACACCTTC,CASSLTGRPEDYGYTF
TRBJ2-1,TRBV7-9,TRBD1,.,TGTGCCAGCAGCCCATTCCGGGACAGGCAGGCATGGGGGAATGAGCAGTTCTTC,CASSPFRDRQAWGNEQFF
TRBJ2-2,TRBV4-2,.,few,TGTGCCAGCAGTCGAGAGAGGTCAGGGGCAGGGACCGGGGAGCTGTTTTTT,CASSRERSGAGTGELFF
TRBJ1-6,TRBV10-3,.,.,TGTGCCATCAGTGTTGAACACTATAATTCACCCCTCCACTTT,CAISVEHYNSPLHF
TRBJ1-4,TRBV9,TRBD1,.,TGTGCCAGCAGCGCCTGGGGACAGACTAATGAAAAACTGTTTTTT,CASSAWGQTNEKLFF
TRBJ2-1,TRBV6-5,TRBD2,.,TGTGCCAGCAGTTACTCCGGGACTAGCAGTTATGAGCAGTTCTTC,CASSYSGTSSYEQFF
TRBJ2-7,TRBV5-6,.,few,TGTGCCAGCAGCTTAGGGACAGAGCAGTACTTC,CASSLGTEQYF
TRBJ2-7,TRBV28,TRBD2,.,TGTGCCAGCAGTTTGGCGGGTTGGCAGTTGCGGGGGAGGGAGCAGTACTTC,CASSLAGWQLRGREQYF
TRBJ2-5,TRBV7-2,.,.,TGTGCCAGCAGCTTACTCAGGGCTAAGATTCAAGAGACCCAGTACTTC,CASSLLRAKIQETQYF
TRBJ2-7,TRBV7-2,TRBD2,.,TGTGCCAGCAGCTTAGGGGGACTAGCGGGCACCGGCTACGAGCAGTACTTC,CASSLGGLAGTGYEQYF
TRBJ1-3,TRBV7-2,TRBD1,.,TGTGCCAGCAGCCTACGACAGGGGGGTGGAAACACCATATATTTT,CASSLRQGGGNTIYF
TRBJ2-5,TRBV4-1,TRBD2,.,TGCGCCAGCAGCCCTATCCCGGGACTAGCGGGTAAGAAGGTGACCCAGTACTTC,CASSPIPGLAGKKVTQYF
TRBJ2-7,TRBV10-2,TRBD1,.,TGCGCCAGCAGCTCACTGGACAGGGCCTACGAGCAGTACTTC,CASSSLDRAYEQYF
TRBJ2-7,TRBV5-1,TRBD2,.,TGCGCCAGCAGCTTCGCAGGGAGGGCCGTCGACGAGCAGTACTTC,CASSFAGRAVDEQYF
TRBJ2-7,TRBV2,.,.,TGTGCCAGCGACTATAGCTCCGAGCAGTACTTC,CASDYSSEQYF
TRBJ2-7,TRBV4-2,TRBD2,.,TGTGCCAGCAGCCACTCCAGCGGGAGCTCCTACGAGCAGTACTTC,CASSHSSGSSYEQYF
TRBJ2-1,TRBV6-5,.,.,TGTGCCAGCAGTAAACAGGGTAGTTACAATGAGCAGTTCTTC,CASSKQGSYNEQFF
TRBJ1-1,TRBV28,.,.,TGTGCCAGCAGTTCTACCGGGACATCCAACGGCGCTTTCTTT,CASSSTGTSNGAFF
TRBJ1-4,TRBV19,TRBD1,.,TGTGCCAGTAGGCTCACCGGGACAGGGGGCCTCACTAATGAAAAACTGTTTTTT,CASRLTGTGGLTNEKLFF
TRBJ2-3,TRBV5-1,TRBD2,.,TGCGCCAGCAGTCAGATCCGCGGGGGGGCAACCGATACGCAGTATTTT,CASSQIRGGATDTQYF